What follows are 30 T cell receptor beta chains derived from one specimen sequenced in a study of CD8 T cells in ankylosing spondylitis. A single record per CDR3 protein comes from TCRdb applying MiXCR to the 5' RACE reads. The data contain roughly 150,000 distinct CDR3 sequences, 30% to 35% of them singletons. Sequencing was performed on synovial fluid, either unsorted or a sorted T cell fraction (not recorded which). The source is a male donor with ankylosing spondylitis.

The table lists this clonotype with a few counts. This chain uses TRBV7-2 with TRBJ2-1; TRBD2 agrees at 7 bases. Germline V gene lookup returns CDR1 SGHTA and CDR2 FQGNSA. CDR3 size: 15 residues. Losses at the gene ends were 1 base for V and 4 bases for J; bases not matched to a gene: 4. CDR3: CASSLGSGSYNEQFF. CDR3 coding DNA: TGTGCCAGCAGCTTAGGTAGCGGGTCGTACAATGAGCAGTTCTTC.

This clonotype has a handful of counts. The CDR3 bases are TGTGCCAGCAGCCCGCAGCTTAGCGGGGGGACCTACAATGAGCAGTTCTTC. Translating gives CASSPQLSGGTYNEQFF. This sequence joins TRBV7-8 and TRBJ2-1; TRBD2 matches 10 bases. This CDR3 spans 17 amino acids. Germline assignment: CDR1 SGHVS and CDR2 FQNEAQ. Trimming at V came to 5 bases and at J to 2 bases, leaving 9 bases not matched to a gene.

The gene calls are TRBV29-1 and TRBJ2-3; no reliable D call. This CDR3 spans 14 amino acids. Per the germline V gene, CDR1 is SQVTM and CDR2 is ANQGSEA. Trimming took off 4 bases at V and 1 base at J, with 12 bases between the two ends. The CDR3 DNA is TGCAGCGTTGTGGCAGGAGCCCGCACAGATACGCAGTATTTT. It codes for CSVVAGARTDTQYF.

V is TRBV24-1 and J is TRBJ2-7; TRBD1 aligns across 7 bases. The CDR3 contains 13 residues. With V trimmed by 6 bases and J by 7 bases, 8 bases remained unmatched. Germline CDR1 KGHDR, CDR2 SFDVKD. The CDR3 sequence: CATSRQGFGEQYF. The CDR3, as DNA: TGTGCCACCAGTAGACAGGGCTTCGGGGAGCAGTACTTC.

In its sample, this clonotype was seen a few times. The genes are TRBV9 and TRBJ2-1; D is unclear. V was cut by 0 bases and J by 8 bases, with 15 bases left in between. This CDR3 is built from 15 residues. CDR1 is SGDLS and CDR2 is YYNGEE in the germline V gene. CDR3 nucleotides: TGTGCCAGCAGCGTAGGAATTGGTGCGTGGGATGAGCAGTTCTTC. Amino acids: CASSVGIGAWDEQFF.

V usage is TRBV20-1 and J usage is TRBJ2-2; 12 positions match TRBD2. V shed 5 bases and J 7 bases; nucleotides not matched to a gene: 5. The CDR3 has 14 residues. Germline lookup yields CDR1 DFQATT and CDR2 SNEGSKA (reference sequence). This CDR3 is CSARTSGEIGELFF. CDR3 sequence (DNA): TGCAGTGCTCGGACTAGCGGGGAGATCGGGGAGCTGTTTTTT.

This clonotype has more than one count but fewer than ten. The chain carries TRBV7-3 and TRBJ1-3, with TRBD1 matching 9 bases. Germline assignment: CDR1 SGHTA and CDR2 FQGTGA. With 5 bases clipped from V and 2 bases from J, the junction kept 4 bases outside the gene matches. The CDR3 is made up of 15 amino acids. The CDR3 sequence is CASSATGGPGNTIYF. CDR3 in DNA: TGTGCCAGCAGCGCTACAGGGGGCCCTGGAAACACCATATATTTT.

In its sample, this clonotype was seen a few times. The chain couples TRBV20-1 to TRBJ1-1; perhaps TRBD1 as D (5 bases). The CDR3 is 13 residues long. Germline V gene sequence: CDR1 DFQATT, CDR2 SNEGSKA (reference sequence). V lost 3 bases to trimming and J lost 0 bases, with 8 bases between them. The DNA for the CDR3 is TGCAGTGCTAGTCTGGGGCTGAACACTGAAGCTTTCTTT. Translation: CSASLGLNTEAFF.

The chain carries TRBV2 and TRBJ1-6; TRBD1 matches at 8 bases. The junction had 6 bases not matched to a gene; V was cut back by 4 bases and J by 7 bases. Germline-derived CDR1 and CDR2 are SNHLY and FYNNEI. There are 15 residues in the CDR3. CDR3 bases: TGTGCCAGCAGTGGTGGAACAGGGGGGAATTCACCCCTCCACTTT. It codes for CASSGGTGGNSPLHF.

The J gene is TRBJ1-5, the V gene TRBV20-1, with D possibly TRBD1 on 5 matching bases. This CDR3 region has 14 residues. Germline V lookup: CDR1 DFQATT, CDR2 SNEGSKA (reference sequence). Trimming took 5 bases from V and 11 from J, leaving 22 bases between them. The CDR3 DNA reads as TGCAGTGCTTCCCCAGGGAAGGGATCAGCGACCCAGCATTTT. Protein: CSASPGKGSATQHF.

The rearrangement uses TRBV6-5 and TRBJ2-4; D may be TRBD1 (5 bases). This CDR3 is 16 amino acids long. V was trimmed by 2 bases and J by 7 bases, leaving 18 bases between them. The V gene's germline CDR1 is MNHEY and CDR2 SVGAGI. This CDR3 reads CASSYGPLGLGNIQYF. The CDR3 bases are TGTGCCAGCAGTTACGGGCCGCTGGGGCTAGGGAACATTCAGTACTTC.

This clonotype was seen repeatedly, ten times or more. The chain recombines TRBV20-1 with TRBJ2-3; 9 bases match TRBD2. The CDR3 runs to 19 residues. Germline CDR1 is DFQATT and CDR2 is SNEGSKA (reference sequence). V was clipped by 3 bases and J by 0 bases; unmatched bases: 16. This CDR3 reads CSARGGLAGGLRSTDTQYF. The CDR3 region has the DNA TGCAGTGCTAGGGGGGGGTTGGCGGGAGGGCTGAGGAGCACAGATACGCAGTATTTT.

The chain uses TRBV20-1 and TRBJ2-7, with D maybe TRBD2 (6 bases). CDR1 is DFQATT, CDR2 SNEGSKA, per germline (reference sequence). CDR3 length: 14 amino acids. V was cut by 5 bases and J by 3 bases, with 17 bases left in between. The CDR3 loop reads CSAPPEGKNYEQYF. CDR3 nucleotides: TGCAGTGCTCCCCCGGAGGGAAAAAACTACGAGCAGTACTTC.

This clonotype was seen a few times. The rearrangement links TRBV7-9 to TRBJ2-5; 7 bases map to TRBD1. This CDR3 spans 16 amino acids. Germline V gene lookup returns CDR1 SEHNR and CDR2 FQNEAQ (reference sequence). With 4 bases clipped from V and 1 base from J, the junction kept 9 bases outside the gene matches. CDR3 amino acids: CASSSTGKGSQETQYF. The CDR3 DNA follows: TGTGCCAGCAGCTCGACAGGGAAGGGCAGCCAAGAGACCCAGTACTTC.

This chain links TRBV9 with TRBJ2-7; D tentatively reads TRBD1 or TRBD2 (5 bases each). Per germline, CDR1 SGDLS and CDR2 YYNGEE. V lost 4 bases and J 5 bases, leaving 19 bases between the germline ends. The CDR3 is 15 amino acids. As DNA, the CDR3 is TGTGCCAGCAGCCCCCCGCCCGGGGTGGGGGACGAGCAGTACTTC. The encoded protein is CASSPPPGVGDEQYF. Using reference TRBV9 and TRBJ2-7 for the parts outside the CDR3, the full variable domain is DSGVTQTPKHLITATGQRVTLRCSPRSGDLSVYWYQQSLDQGLQFLIQYYNGEERAKGNILERFSAQQFPDLHSELNLSSLELGDSALYFCASSPPPGVGDEQYFGPGTRLTVT.

The rearrangement uses TRBV19 and TRBJ1-5; D perhaps matches TRBD1 (5 bases). The CDR3 has 14 amino acids. The germline gives CDR1 LNHDA, CDR2 SQIVND (reference sequence). The germline V and J ends were trimmed by 8 bases and 2 bases, with 13 bases remaining between them. In DNA form, the CDR3 reads TGTGCCAGTGGGATAGGGGTCCGCAATCAGCCCCAGCATTTT. This gives the protein CASGIGVRNQPQHF.

This clonotype came up a few times. This chain links TRBV27 with TRBJ2-1; a weak D match, TRBD2 (6 bases). V was trimmed by 2 bases and J by 6 bases, leaving 14 bases between them. CDR1 is MNHEY and CDR2 is SMNVEV in the germline V gene (reference sequence). The CDR3 extends over 15 amino acids. This CDR3 is CASSLPVGGINEQFF. CDR3 bases: TGTGCCAGCAGTTTACCAGTTGGAGGGATCAATGAGCAGTTCTTC.

This clonotype has a handful of counts. This sequence joins TRBV5-6 and TRBJ1-3, with D unresolved. Germline loops: CDR1 SGHDT, CDR2 YYEEEE. The CDR3 sequence is 14 residues long. V was clipped by 3 bases and J by 4 bases, with 11 bases between them. The CDR3 here is CASSSMAGGNTIYF. CDR3 coding DNA: TGTGCCAGCAGCTCCATGGCCGGGGGAAACACCATATATTTT.

CDR3 sequence reads: CSASLGQGSYEQYF. CDR3 sequence (DNA): TGCAGTGCTAGCTTGGGACAGGGATCATACGAGCAGTACTTC. The rearrangement uses TRBV20-1 and TRBJ2-7; 9 nucleotides align to TRBD1. Germline assignment: CDR1 DFQATT and CDR2 SNEGSKA (reference sequence). V was clipped by 3 bases and J by 4 bases; unmatched bases: 7. The CDR3 consists of 14 residues.

In DNA, the CDR3 is TGCAGTGCGGCCACCGAAGCCCTGAACACTGAAGCTTTCTTT. Translation: CSAATEALNTEAFF. V gene TRBV20-1 combines with J gene TRBJ1-1; no clear D gene. CDR1 DFQATT and CDR2 SNEGSKA come from the germline V gene (reference sequence). This CDR3 is built from 14 residues. V gave up 6 bases and J gave up 0 bases, with 14 bases separating them.

V and J are TRBV5-1 and TRBJ2-2; the match to TRBD1 covers 7 bases. This CDR3 comprises 17 residues. Germline V CDR1 and CDR2: SGHRS, YFSETQ. J was trimmed by 0 bases and V by 1 base; bases with no gene match: 6. CDR3 DNA: TGCGCCAGCAGCTTGAGCAGGGGGACCGCGAACACCGGGGAGCTGTTTTTT. This sequence encodes CASSLSRGTANTGELFF.

The chain uses TRBV7-9 and TRBJ2-7; D is undetermined. Deletions cut 1 base from V and 6 bases from J, with 13 bases between. From germline, CDR1 is SEHNR and CDR2 FQNEAQ (reference sequence). The CDR3 is 14 residues long. The CDR3 is CASSLDPTSPEQYF. The CDR3 coding sequence is TGTGCCAGCAGCTTAGACCCCACGTCCCCCGAGCAGTACTTC.

The chain recombines TRBV12-3 or TRBV12-4 with TRBJ1-2, with D hard to call. The V and J ends lost 4 bases and 7 bases respectively, with 13 bases between them. The CDR3 length is 13 residues. The CDR3 sequence is CASSSQSLSGYTF. CDR3 nucleotide sequence: TGTGCCAGCAGTTCCCAATCCCTTAGTGGCTACACCTTC.

In its sample, this clonotype was seen many times. This rearrangement joins TRBV6-2 or TRBV6-3 to TRBJ2-2; TRBD2 might be the D (6 bases). The CDR3 consists of 15 residues. V was shortened by 4 bases and J by 5 bases, with 14 bases between the two germline ends. Germline CDR1 MNHEY, CDR2 SVGEGT. The CDR3 coding sequence is TGTGCCAGCAGTTCCGCGGGGCCGGGGACCGGGGAGCTGTTTTTT. Its protein is CASSSAGPGTGELFF.

This clonotype turned up a few times. V and J are TRBV20-1 and TRBJ1-1, with 7 nucleotides matching TRBD1. Germline V gene data show CDR1 as DFQATT and CDR2 as SNEGSKA (reference sequence). The trim removed 5 bases at V and 1 base at J, leaving 1 base unmatched. There are 12 residues in the CDR3. The CDR3 is CSAGTANTEAFF. The CDR3 DNA reads TGCAGTGCTGGGACAGCGAACACTGAAGCTTTCTTT.

The chain employs TRBV20-1 and TRBJ2-7; D gene unclear. CDR3 length: 11 amino acids. CDR1 is DFQATT and CDR2 is SNEGSKA in the germline V gene (reference sequence). V was shortened by 6 bases and J by 2 bases, with 8 bases between the two germline ends. The CDR3 loop is CSAQKAYEQYF. DNA of the CDR3: TGCAGTGCCCAGAAGGCCTACGAGCAGTACTTC.

The chain carries TRBV27 and TRBJ2-5; 9 nucleotides align to TRBD2. V was clipped by 2 bases and J by 6 bases; unmatched bases: 4. The CDR3 is 14 residues long. The germline V gene encodes CDR1 MNHEY and CDR2 SMNVEV (reference sequence). The CDR3 loop reads CASSLAGGRQTQYF. The CDR3 coding sequence is TGTGCCAGCAGTTTAGCGGGAGGGCGACAGACCCAGTACTTC.

The chain employs TRBV20-1 and TRBJ2-2, with D perhaps assigned TRBD1 or TRBD2 (6 bases each). Per germline, CDR1 DFQATT and CDR2 SNEGSKA (reference sequence). The CDR3 runs 15 residues. V gave up 3 bases and J gave up 1 base, with 12 bases separating them. CDR3 sequence: CSAREGGMNTGELFF. The CDR3 DNA sequence: TGCAGTGCTAGGGAGGGGGGAATGAACACCGGGGAGCTGTTTTTT.

Ten or more counts support this clonotype. The chain joins TRBV20-1 to TRBJ2-3; TRBD2 matches at 13 bases. This CDR3 spans 17 amino acids. After removal of 3 bases from V and 5 bases from J, the junction contained 11 bases not matched to a gene. Looked up from germline, CDR1 is DFQATT and CDR2 is SNEGSKA (reference sequence). CDR3 residues: CSASWTSGSGGRDTQYF. CDR3 nucleotide sequence: TGCAGTGCTAGTTGGACTAGCGGGAGCGGTGGTAGAGATACGCAGTATTTT.

The genes are TRBV29-1 and TRBJ1-4; D gene ambiguous. Germline CDR1 SQVTM, CDR2 ANQGSEA. Trimming stripped 6 bases from V and 5 bases from J, with 13 bases between. The CDR3 totals 13 residues. The CDR3 DNA sequence: TGCAGCGTCCGACTGTCGGGCAATGAAAAACTGTTTTTT. Its protein is CSVRLSGNEKLFF.